This T cell receptor (beta chain) stems from a study of blood T cells in healthy people across ages. Primers used in a second PCR of about 6 to 11 cycles were a sample-barcoded 5' primer and a J-beta primer mix. TCRdb processed the 5' RACE reads anew with MiXCR; each CDR3 protein has one entry. The sample carries around 1,800,000 distinct CDR3 sequences, 30% to 40% recorded once. This CDR3 comprises 13 residues. The germline CDR1 and CDR2 sequences are MDHEN and SYDVKM. The ends were cut back, 8 bases at V and 0 bases at J, with 11 bases in the middle. The sequence was obtained from a human donor in good health. Sequenced sample: blood. The chain couples TRBV28 to TRBJ2-7; no clear D. The CDR3 loop is CASVQHNSYEQYF. CDR3 nucleotide sequence: TGTGCCAGCGTTCAGCACAACTCCTACGAGCAGTACTTC.